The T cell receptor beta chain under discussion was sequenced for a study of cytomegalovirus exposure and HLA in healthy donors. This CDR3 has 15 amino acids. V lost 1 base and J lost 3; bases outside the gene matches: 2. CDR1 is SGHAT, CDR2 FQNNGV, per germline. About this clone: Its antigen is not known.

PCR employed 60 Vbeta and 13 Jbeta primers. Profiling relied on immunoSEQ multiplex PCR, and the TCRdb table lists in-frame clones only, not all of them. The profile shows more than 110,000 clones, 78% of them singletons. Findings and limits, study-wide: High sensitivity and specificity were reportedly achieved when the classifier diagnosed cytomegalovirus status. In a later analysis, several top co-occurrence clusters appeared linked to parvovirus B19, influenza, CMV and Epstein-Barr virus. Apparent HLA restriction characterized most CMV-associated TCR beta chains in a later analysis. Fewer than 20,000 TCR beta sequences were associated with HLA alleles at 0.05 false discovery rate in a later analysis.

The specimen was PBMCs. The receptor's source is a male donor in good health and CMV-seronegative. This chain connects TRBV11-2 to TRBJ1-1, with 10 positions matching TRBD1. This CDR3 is CASSLGGTGDTEAFF. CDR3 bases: TGTGCCAGCAGCTTAGGGGGGACAGGGGACACTGAAGCTTTCTTT.